This is a list of T cell receptor beta chains from one sample in a study of OX40 agonist ivuxolimab in advanced cancers. Assay used: immunoSEQ multiplex PCR; TCRdb lists only in-frame clones, some missing. The sample has around 72,000 clones; roughly 80% are singletons. Sample: CD4+ or CD8+ T cells sorted from blood, taken in a trial of the OX40 agonist ivuxolimab. The receptors here all came from an adult with an advanced solid tumor such as melanoma, head and neck, liver or kidney cancer. The CDR3 runs from the conserved cysteine through the conserved F or W. D genes are given only for firm matches. The listing skips clone size in some rows; elsewhere it reads once, few, many or a size class.

D	size	V	J	DNA	CDR3
.	.	TRBV6-1	TRBJ2-7	TGTGCCAGCAGCCACGATCCTTCTTCCAACGAGCAGTACTTC	CASSHDPSSNEQYF
.	.	TRBV7-2	TRBJ2-7	TGTGCCAGCAGCTTGGCCCCGGGGGAGCAGTACTTC	CASSLAPGEQYF
TRBD1	.	TRBV5-4	TRBJ2-7	TGTGCCAGCAGCCTGGGGACAGGGGCTAGCTCCTACGAGCAGTACTTC	CASSLGTGASSYEQYF
TRBD1	.	TRBV9	TRBJ1-1	TGTGCCAGCAGCGTAGTTCCCCCGGGACAGATGAACACTGAAGCTTTCTTT	CASSVVPPGQMNTEAFF
TRBD2	.	TRBV5-8	TRBJ2-5	TGTGCCAGCAGCTTGGGCCTAGCGGGGGACCAAGAGACCCAGTACTTC	CASSLGLAGDQETQYF
.	few	TRBV5-6	TRBJ1-3	TGTGCCAGCAGCTCCAGGGATACTGCTGGAAACACCATATATTTT	CASSSRDTAGNTIYF
.	.	TRBV9	TRBJ2-6	TGTGCCAGCAGCGTAGGAGGGAATGGGGCCAACGTCCTGACTTTC	CASSVGGNGANVLTF
TRBD1	.	TRBV19	TRBJ2-3	TGTGCCAGTATTTCGAAGGGGGCTGATACGCAGTATTTT	CASISKGADTQYF
TRBD2	.	TRBV11-2	TRBJ2-1	TGTGCCAGCAGCGGGGGACTATCTCATGAGCAGTTCTTC	CASSGGLSHEQFF
.	.	TRBV29-1	TRBJ1-2	TGCAGCGCTCAGCCACCGGACGGAAACTATGGCTACACCTTC	CSAQPPDGNYGYTF
.	once	TRBV7-2	TRBJ1-1	TGTGCCAGCAGCTTAGTGCGAAACACTGAAGCTTTCTTT	CASSLVRNTEAFF
.	.	TRBV18	TRBJ1-3	TGTGCCAGCTCACCGGGACCTCAAGAGTCTGGAAACACCATATATTTT	CASSPGPQESGNTIYF
TRBD1	once	TRBV6-6	TRBJ1-5	TGTGCCAGCAGTCCGGACAGGGACCGACAGCCCCAGCATTTT	CASSPDRDRQPQHF
.	.	TRBV18	TRBJ1-2	TGTGCCAGCTCACCACGGGGACTGGAGGATGGCTACACCTTC	CASSPRGLEDGYTF
.	.	TRBV27	TRBJ1-1	TGTGCCAGCATGGGTTACGGGGATGCGAACACTGAAGCTTTCTTT	CASMGYGDANTEAFF
.	.	TRBV5-4	TRBJ1-2	TGTGCCAGCAGCTCAAGGGTGGACAAGGCCTATGGCTACACCTTC	CASSSRVDKAYGYTF
.	.	TRBV6-4	TRBJ2-3	TGTGCCAGCAGTGGAGGCAGCACAGATACGCAGTATTTT	CASSGGSTDTQYF
.	.	TRBV4-1	TRBJ1-5	TGTGCCAGCAGCCCGCCGGGTCGAGGTCAGCCCCAGCATTTT	CASSPPGRGQPQHF
TRBD2	.	TRBV9	TRBJ2-1	TGTGCCAGCAGCATCAGCGGGAGTCGGTTGAATGAGCAGTTCTTC	CASSISGSRLNEQFF
.	.	TRBV27	TRBJ1-2	TGTGCCAGCAAGAAGGAGACAGTCTATGGCTACACCTTC	CASKKETVYGYTF
TRBD2	.	TRBV5-1	TRBJ2-1	TGCGCCAGCAGCCCTCTTAGCGGGGGGTACAATGAGCAGTTCTTC	CASSPLSGGYNEQFF
.	.	TRBV2	TRBJ1-1	TGTGCCAGCAGTTCTCGACTGGGCGCTGAAGCTTTCTTT	CASSSRLGAEAFF
TRBD2	.	TRBV5-1	TRBJ2-7	TGCGCCAGCAGCCTGCCTGGAGCGGGAGGAATGGAGCAGTACTTC	CASSLPGAGGMEQYF
.	.	TRBV2	TRBJ2-3	TGTGCCAGCAGTGAGGCCGGGGGCTTCACAGATACGCAGTATTTT	CASSEAGGFTDTQYF
.	.	TRBV27	TRBJ2-7	TGTGCCAGCAGTTTTACAGGGAATTACGAGCAGTACTTC	CASSFTGNYEQYF
.	once	TRBV7-2	TRBJ2-1	TGTGCCAGCAGCCTCTGGGAAAGCTCCTACAATGAGCAGTTCTTC	CASSLWESSYNEQFF
.	.	TRBV7-9	TRBJ1-1	TGTGCCAGCAGCAGAGGCGGTGGGAGCACTGAAGCTTTCTTT	CASSRGGGSTEAFF
TRBD1	.	TRBV7-9	TRBJ2-3	TGTGCCAGCAGCTTAGCTTCAGGGGGAGACACAGATACGCAGTATTTT	CASSLASGGDTDTQYF
TRBD1	.	TRBV5-1	TRBJ1-1	TGCGCCAGCAGCCCGACAGGGGGGCAAATGAACACTGAAGCTTTCTTT	CASSPTGGQMNTEAFF
.	.	TRBV2	TRBJ2-7	TGTGCCAGCAGTGAAAGGGTAGCGGTCCTCTACGAGCAGTACTTC	CASSERVAVLYEQYF
.	.	TRBV7-9	TRBJ1-1	TGTGCCAGCAGACAGGGTATCAGGGAGACTGAAGCTTTCTTT	CASRQGIRETEAFF
.	.	TRBV2	TRBJ2-1	TGTGCCAGCAGAGAACATGACACGAGTAATGAGCAGTTCTTC	CASREHDTSNEQFF
.	.	TRBV4-2	TRBJ1-2	TGTGCCAGCAGCTTGGGCGTCGGGGGCTACACCTTC	CASSLGVGGYTF
.	.	TRBV19	TRBJ2-5	TGTGCCAGTAGTATCCGGACCCAAGAGACCCAGTACTTC	CASSIRTQETQYF
.	.	TRBV4-2	TRBJ1-1	TGTGCCAGCAGCCAAGAAAACTTTGAAGCTTTCTTT	CASSQENFEAFF
.	few	TRBV15	TRBJ1-5	TGTGCCACCAGCAGAGATGGTCAGCCCCAGCATTTT	CATSRDGQPQHF
TRBD2	.	TRBV7-2	TRBJ2-5	TGTGCCAGCAGCACCAGGACTAGCCGAGAGACCCAGTACTTC	CASSTRTSRETQYF
TRBD1	.	TRBV7-3	TRBJ1-1	TGTGCCAGCAGCCGGGGACAGGGGTTTGAGGGCACTGAAGCTTTCTTT	CASSRGQGFEGTEAFF
TRBD2	.	TRBV19	TRBJ2-3	TGTGCCAGTAGTACTGGCGGGGGGCTGGGTTACACAGATACGCAGTATTTT	CASSTGGGLGYTDTQYF
.	.	TRBV29-1	TRBJ2-7	TGCAGCGCAGAGGGACAAGACTCCTACGAGCAGTACTTC	CSAEGQDSYEQYF
.	.	TRBV5-1	TRBJ1-3	TGCGCCAGCAAGCTGACAGCCGAGATCTCTGGAAACACCATATATTTT	CASKLTAEISGNTIYF
.	.	TRBV25-1	TRBJ1-5	TGTGCCAGCAGTGACGTGGGTTGGAATCAGCCCCAGCATTTT	CASSDVGWNQPQHF
.	.	TRBV11-1	TRBJ2-3	TGTGCCAGCAGCTTAGGGGCAGATACGCAGTATTTT	CASSLGADTQYF
.	.	TRBV19	TRBJ1-5	TGTGCCAGTAGTGGTCCGGATAGCAATCAGCCCCAGCATTTT	CASSGPDSNQPQHF
.	.	TRBV2	TRBJ2-3	TGTGCCAGCAGTGACAAGACTAGTTTTGATACGCAGTATTTT	CASSDKTSFDTQYF
TRBD1	.	TRBV28	TRBJ1-1	TGTGCCAGCAGTTTGACAGGGAATGAAGCTTTCTTT	CASSLTGNEAFF
.	.	TRBV30	TRBJ2-7	TGTGCCTGGATGTTCAGGGACGGCCGATCCTACGAGCAGTACTTC	CAWMFRDGRSYEQYF